This TCR beta chain was sequenced during a study of siplizumab effects on memory and regulatory T cells. Around 100,000 TCR templates underwent assay in every sample. Assay used: immunoSEQ multiplex PCR; TCRdb lists only in-frame clones, some missing. The data contain about 87,000 clones, 80% to 90% of them seen just once; the ten biggest clones take up about 16%. CDR1 and CDR2 (germline): SGHDN, FVKESK. The CDR3 extends over 15 amino acids. Trimming pared 2 bases from V and 3 bases from J, leaving 12 bases between. Concerning this clone: Antigen specificity is unknown.

Study-wide points: Unstimulated subsets accounted for the mapping of only a minor share of the clones that were alloreactive. Both greater diversity than memory cells and a major contribution to the alloresponse seemed to characterize naive T cells. A naive or memory phenotype could not be assigned to roughly 80-97% of the proliferating CD4+ or CD8+ clones.

Sequencing was done on a sample of CD4+ T cells sorted from blood. The chain links TRBV14 to TRBJ2-3, with D maybe TRBD1 (6 bases). This clonotype originated in a human donor in good health. Written as DNA, the CDR3 is TGTGCCAGCAGCCAATGGGGACAAAAAACAGATACGCAGTATTTT. Protein sequence: CASSQWGQKTDTQYF.